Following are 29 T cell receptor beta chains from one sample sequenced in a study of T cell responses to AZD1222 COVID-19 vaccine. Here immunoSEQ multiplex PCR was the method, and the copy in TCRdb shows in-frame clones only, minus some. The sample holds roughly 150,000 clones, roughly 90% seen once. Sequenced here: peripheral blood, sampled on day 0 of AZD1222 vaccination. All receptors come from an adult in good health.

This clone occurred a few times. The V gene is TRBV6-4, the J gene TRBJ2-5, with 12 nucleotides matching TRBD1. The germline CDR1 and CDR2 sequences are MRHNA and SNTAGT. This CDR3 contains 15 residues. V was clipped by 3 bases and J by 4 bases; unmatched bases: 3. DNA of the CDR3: TGTGCCAGCAGTGAAGGGACAGGGGGCGGAGAGACCCAGTACTTC. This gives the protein CASSEGTGGGETQYF.

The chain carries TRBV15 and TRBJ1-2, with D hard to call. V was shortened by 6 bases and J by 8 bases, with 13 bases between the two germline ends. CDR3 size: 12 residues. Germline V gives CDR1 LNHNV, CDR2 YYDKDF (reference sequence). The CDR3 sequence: CATRRFSGGYTF. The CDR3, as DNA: TGTGCCACCAGGAGGTTCTCGGGGGGCTACACCTTC.

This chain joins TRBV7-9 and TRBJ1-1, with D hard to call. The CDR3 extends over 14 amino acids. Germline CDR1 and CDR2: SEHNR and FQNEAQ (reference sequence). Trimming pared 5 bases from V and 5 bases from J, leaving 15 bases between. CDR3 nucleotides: TGTGCCAGCAGCCACAATCGACACCCAACTGAAGCTTTCTTT. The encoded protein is CASSHNRHPTEAFF.

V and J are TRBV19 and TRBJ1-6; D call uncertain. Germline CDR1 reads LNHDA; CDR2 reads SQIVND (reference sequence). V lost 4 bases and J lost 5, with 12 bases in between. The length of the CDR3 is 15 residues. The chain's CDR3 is CASSKEGINNSPLHF. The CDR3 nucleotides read TGTGCCAGTAGTAAGGAAGGAATAAATAATTCACCCCTCCACTTT.

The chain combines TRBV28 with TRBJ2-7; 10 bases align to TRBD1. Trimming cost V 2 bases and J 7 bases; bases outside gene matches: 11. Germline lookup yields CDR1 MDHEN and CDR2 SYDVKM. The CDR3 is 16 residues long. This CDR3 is CASSLHPGQGGAEQYF. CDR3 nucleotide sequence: TGTGCCAGCAGTTTACACCCCGGACAGGGGGGGGCAGAGCAGTACTTC.

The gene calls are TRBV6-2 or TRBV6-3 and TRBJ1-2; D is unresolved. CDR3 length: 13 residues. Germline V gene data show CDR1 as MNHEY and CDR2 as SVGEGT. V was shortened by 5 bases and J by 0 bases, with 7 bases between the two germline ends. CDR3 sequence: CASSLYSNYGYTF. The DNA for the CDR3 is TGTGCCAGCAGTCTCTATTCTAACTATGGCTACACCTTC.

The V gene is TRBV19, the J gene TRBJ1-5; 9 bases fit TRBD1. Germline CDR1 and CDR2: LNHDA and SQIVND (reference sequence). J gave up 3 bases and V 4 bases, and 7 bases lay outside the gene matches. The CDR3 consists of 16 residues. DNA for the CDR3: TGTGCCAGTAGTAAGCCGACAGGGGGTTCCAATCAGCCCCAGCATTTT. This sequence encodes CASSKPTGGSNQPQHF.

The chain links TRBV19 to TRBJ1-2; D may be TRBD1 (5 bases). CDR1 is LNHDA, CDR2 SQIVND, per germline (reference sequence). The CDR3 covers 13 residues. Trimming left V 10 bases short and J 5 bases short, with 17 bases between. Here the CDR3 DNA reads TGTGCCACTTATCTCCCGGGACGATATGGCTACACCTTC. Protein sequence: CATYLPGRYGYTF.

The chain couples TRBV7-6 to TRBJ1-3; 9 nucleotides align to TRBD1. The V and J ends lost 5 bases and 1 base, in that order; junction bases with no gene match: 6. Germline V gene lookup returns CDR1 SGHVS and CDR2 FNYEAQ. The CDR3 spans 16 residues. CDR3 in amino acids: CASSTQGAGSGNTIYF. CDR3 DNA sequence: TGTGCCAGCAGCACACAGGGGGCCGGTTCTGGAAACACCATATATTTT.

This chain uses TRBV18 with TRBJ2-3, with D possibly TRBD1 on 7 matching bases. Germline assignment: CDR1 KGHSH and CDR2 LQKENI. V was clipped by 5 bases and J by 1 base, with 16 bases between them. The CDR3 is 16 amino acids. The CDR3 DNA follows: TGTGCCAGCTCATCGAAACAGGGGACTCGCACAGATACGCAGTATTTT. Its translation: CASSSKQGTRTDTQYF.

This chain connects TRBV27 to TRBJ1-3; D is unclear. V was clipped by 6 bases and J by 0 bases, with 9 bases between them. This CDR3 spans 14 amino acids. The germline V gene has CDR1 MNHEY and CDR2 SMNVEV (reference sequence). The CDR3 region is CASRPRGSGNTIYF. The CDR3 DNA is TGTGCCAGCAGACCACGAGGCTCTGGAAACACCATATATTTT.

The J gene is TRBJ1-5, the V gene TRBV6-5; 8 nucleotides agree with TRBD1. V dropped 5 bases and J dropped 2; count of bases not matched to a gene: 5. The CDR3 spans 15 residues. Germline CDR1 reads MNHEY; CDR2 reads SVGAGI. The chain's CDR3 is CASSPQGGGNQPQHF. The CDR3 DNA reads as TGTGCCAGCAGTCCACAGGGGGGAGGCAATCAGCCCCAGCATTTT.

This chain's CDR3 is CASRGDREGYTF. The CDR3 region has the DNA TGTGCCAGCAGAGGTGACAGGGAAGGCTACACCTTC. The rearrangement uses TRBV2 and TRBJ1-2, with TRBD1 identical over 7 bases. Trimming at V came to 6 bases and at J to 8 bases, leaving 6 bases not matched to a gene. The CDR3 covers 12 residues. The V gene's germline CDR1 is SNHLY and CDR2 FYNNEI. Full variable domain (rest looked up from reference TRBV2 and TRBJ1-2): EPEVTQTPSHQVTQMGQEVILRCVPISNHLYFYWYRQILGQKVEFLVSFYNNEISEKSEIFDDQFSVERPDGSNFTLKIRSTKLEDSAMYFCASRGDREGYTFGSGTRLTVV.

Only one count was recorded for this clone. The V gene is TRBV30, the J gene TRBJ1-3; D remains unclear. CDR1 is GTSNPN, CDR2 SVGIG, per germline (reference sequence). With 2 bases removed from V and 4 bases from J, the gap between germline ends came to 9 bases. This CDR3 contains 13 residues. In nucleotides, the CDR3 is TGTGCCTGGAGTCCGGGCCCAGGAAACACCATATATTTT. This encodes CAWSPGPGNTIYF.

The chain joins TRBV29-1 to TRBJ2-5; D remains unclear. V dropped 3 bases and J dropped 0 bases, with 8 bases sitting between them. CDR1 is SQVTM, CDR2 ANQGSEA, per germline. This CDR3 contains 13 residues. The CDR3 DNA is TGCAGCGTTGACGAACCGAACCAAGAGACCCAGTACTTC. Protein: CSVDEPNQETQYF.

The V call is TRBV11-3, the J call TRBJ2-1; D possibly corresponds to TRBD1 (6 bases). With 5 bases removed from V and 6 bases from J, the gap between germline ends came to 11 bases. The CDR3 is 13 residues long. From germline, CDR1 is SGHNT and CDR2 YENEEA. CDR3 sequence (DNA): TGTGCCAGCAGCGGGGGCTCTATCAATGAGCAGTTCTTC. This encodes CASSGGSINEQFF.

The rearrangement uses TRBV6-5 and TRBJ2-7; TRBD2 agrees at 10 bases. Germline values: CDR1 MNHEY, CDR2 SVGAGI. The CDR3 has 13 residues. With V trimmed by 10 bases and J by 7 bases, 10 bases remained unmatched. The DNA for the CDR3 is TGTGCCACTCATTCGGGACTAGCGAGTGAGCAGTACTTC. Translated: CATHSGLASEQYF.

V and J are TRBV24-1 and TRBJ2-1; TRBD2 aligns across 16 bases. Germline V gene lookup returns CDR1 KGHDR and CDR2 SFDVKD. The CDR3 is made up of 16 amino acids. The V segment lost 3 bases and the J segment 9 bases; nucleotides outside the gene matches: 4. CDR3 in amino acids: CATSDHGTSGRGEQFF. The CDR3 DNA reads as TGTGCCACCAGTGATCACGGGACTAGCGGGAGGGGTGAGCAGTTCTTC.

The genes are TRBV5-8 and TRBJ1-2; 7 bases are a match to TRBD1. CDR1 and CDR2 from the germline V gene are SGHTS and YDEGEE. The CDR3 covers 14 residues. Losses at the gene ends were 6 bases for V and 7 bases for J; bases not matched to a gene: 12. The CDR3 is CASTGFDRAVGYTF. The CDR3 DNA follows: TGTGCCAGCACCGGTTTCGACAGGGCGGTTGGCTACACCTTC.

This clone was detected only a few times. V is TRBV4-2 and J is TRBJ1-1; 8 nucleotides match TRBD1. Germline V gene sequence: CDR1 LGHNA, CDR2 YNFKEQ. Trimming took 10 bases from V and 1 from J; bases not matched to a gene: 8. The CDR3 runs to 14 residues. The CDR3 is CAIRTGTGNTEAFF. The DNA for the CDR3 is TGTGCCATCAGAACCGGGACAGGGAACACTGAAGCTTTCTTT.

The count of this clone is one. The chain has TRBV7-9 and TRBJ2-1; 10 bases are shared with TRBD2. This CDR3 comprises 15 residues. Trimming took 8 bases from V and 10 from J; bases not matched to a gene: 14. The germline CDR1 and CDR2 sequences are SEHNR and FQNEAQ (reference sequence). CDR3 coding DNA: TGTGCCAGCCGCGAGGGAACTAGCGGGGTCGGAGAGCAGTTCTTC. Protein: CASREGTSGVGEQFF. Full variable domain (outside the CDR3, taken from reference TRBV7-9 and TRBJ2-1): DTGVSQNPRHKITKRGQNVTFRCDPISEHNRLYWYRQTLGQGPEFLTYFQNEAQLEKSRLLSDRFSAERPKGSFSTLEIQRTEQGDSAMYLCASREGTSGVGEQFFGPGTRLTVL.

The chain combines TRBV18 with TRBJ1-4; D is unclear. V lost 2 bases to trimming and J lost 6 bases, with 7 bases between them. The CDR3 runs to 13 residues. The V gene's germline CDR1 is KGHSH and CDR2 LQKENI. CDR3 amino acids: CASSPGSYEKLFF. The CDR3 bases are TGTGCCAGCTCACCAGGGAGCTATGAAAAACTGTTTTTT.

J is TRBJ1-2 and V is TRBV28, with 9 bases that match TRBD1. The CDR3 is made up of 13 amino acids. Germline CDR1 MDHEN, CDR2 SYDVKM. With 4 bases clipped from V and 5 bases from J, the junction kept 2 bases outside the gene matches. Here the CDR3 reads CASSSGQGYGYTF. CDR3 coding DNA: TGTGCCAGCAGTTCCGGACAGGGGTATGGCTACACCTTC.

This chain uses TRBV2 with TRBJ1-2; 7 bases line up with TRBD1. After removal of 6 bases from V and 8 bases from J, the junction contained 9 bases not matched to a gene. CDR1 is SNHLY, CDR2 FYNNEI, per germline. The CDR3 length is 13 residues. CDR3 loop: CASSRDSTGGYTF. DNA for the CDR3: TGTGCCAGCAGCCGGGACAGCACTGGGGGCTACACCTTC. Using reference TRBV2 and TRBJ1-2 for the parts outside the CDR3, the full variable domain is EPEVTQTPSHQVTQMGQEVILRCVPISNHLYFYWYRQILGQKVEFLVSFYNNEISEKSEIFDDQFSVERPDGSNFTLKIRSTKLEDSAMYFCASSRDSTGGYTFGSGTRLTVV.

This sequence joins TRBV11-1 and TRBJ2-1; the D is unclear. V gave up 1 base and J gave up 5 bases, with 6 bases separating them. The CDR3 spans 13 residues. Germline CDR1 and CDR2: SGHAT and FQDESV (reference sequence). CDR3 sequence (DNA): TGTGCCAGCAGCTTAGTCCTCAACAATGAGCAGTTCTTC. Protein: CASSLVLNNEQFF.

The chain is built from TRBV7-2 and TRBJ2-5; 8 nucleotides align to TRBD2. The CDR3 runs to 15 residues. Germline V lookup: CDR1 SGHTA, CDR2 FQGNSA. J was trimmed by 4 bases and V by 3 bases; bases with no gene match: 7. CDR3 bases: TGTGCCAGCAGCTTGACGGGGGGGCAGGGAGAGACCCAGTACTTC. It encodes CASSLTGGQGETQYF. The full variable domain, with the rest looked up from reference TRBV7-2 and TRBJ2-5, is GAGVSQSPSNKVTEKGKDVELRCDPISGHTALYWYRQSLGQGLEFLIYFQGNSAPDKSGLPSDRFSAERTGGSVSTLTIQRTQQEDSAVYLCASSLTGGQGETQYFGPGTRLLVL.

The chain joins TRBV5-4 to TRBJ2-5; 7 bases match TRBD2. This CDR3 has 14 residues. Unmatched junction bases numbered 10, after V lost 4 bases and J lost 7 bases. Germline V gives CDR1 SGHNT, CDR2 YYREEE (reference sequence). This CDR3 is CASSLPGGMGTQYF. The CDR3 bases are TGTGCCAGCAGCCTGCCGGGGGGAATGGGGACCCAGTACTTC.

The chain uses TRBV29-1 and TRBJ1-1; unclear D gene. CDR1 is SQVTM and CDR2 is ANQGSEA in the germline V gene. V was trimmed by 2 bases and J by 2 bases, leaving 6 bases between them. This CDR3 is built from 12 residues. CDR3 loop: CSVEKRNTEAFF. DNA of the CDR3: TGCAGCGTTGAAAAGCGCAACACTGAAGCTTTCTTT.

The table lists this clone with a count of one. Here the CDR3 DNA reads TGTGCCAGCAGTGGTGGGACTCAGCCCCAGCATTTT. As protein: CASSGGTQPQHF. This chain joins TRBV2 and TRBJ1-5; a possible D gene is TRBD1 (5 bases). From germline, CDR1 is SNHLY and CDR2 FYNNEI. The CDR3 is 12 amino acids. Trimming shortened V by 4 bases and J by 6 bases, and 7 bases separated the two germline ends.